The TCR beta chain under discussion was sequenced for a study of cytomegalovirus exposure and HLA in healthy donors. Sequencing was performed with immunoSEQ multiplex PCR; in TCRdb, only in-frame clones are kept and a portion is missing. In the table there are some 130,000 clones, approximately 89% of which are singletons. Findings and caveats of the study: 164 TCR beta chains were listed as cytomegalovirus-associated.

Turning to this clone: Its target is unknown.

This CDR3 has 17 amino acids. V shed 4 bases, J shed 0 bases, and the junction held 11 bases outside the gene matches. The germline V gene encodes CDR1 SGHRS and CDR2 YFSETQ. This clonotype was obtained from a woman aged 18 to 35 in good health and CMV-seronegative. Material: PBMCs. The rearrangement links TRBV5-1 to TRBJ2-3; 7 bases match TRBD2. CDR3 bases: TGCGCCAGCAGCCCTACCGGGGCGGGGGTTAGCACAGATACGCAGTATTTT. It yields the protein CASSPTGAGVSTDTQYF.